These T cell receptor beta chains were read from a single sample in a study of CXCR3-negative and CXCR3-positive naive CD8 T cells. For each CDR3 protein, TCRdb gives one entry from its re-call of the 5' RACE reads, without DNA. The ten top clones account for around 1.4%, within a sample of approximately 66,000 distinct CDR3 sequences. The sample consisted of naive CXCR3- CD8+ T cells from blood. The receptor set was obtained from a human donor in good health. Some clones in this sample may be carry-over from other donors' samples. CDR3s include the opening cysteine and the closing phenylalanine or tryptophan.

TRBJ2-5	TRBV25-1	CASSPGFVETQYF
TRBJ1-5	TRBV29-1	CSVLDVQAQHF
TRBJ1-1	TRBV6-4	CASSEVGGENTEAFF
TRBJ1-5	TRBV21-1	CASSKATGEGSQPQHF
TRBJ2-3	TRBV27	CASSLSTTDTQYF
TRBJ2-5	TRBV28	CASSLSLNVGTGAQETQYF
TRBJ1-5	TRBV20-1	CSAGTGGDVQPQHF
TRBJ1-1	TRBV28	CASSLDRLEAFF
TRBJ1-2	TRBV7-6	CASSPRGAGDYGYTF
TRBJ2-2	TRBV7-2	CASSLYSRNTGELFF
TRBJ2-2	TRBV25-1	CASSEQNTGELFF
TRBJ2-3	TRBV28	CASSFPGGASGNVDTQYF
TRBJ1-1	TRBV7-9	CASSSVRDQAFF
TRBJ2-1	TRBV29-1	CSVEVASSYNEQFF
TRBJ1-2	TRBV5-1	CASSPPAGGPHGYTF
TRBJ1-2	TRBV29-1	CSATDSERWGYTF
TRBJ2-7	TRBV12-3/TRBV12-4	CASTQTSPNPYEQYF
TRBJ2-7	TRBV29-1	CSVADSQTYEQYF
TRBJ2-5	TRBV28	CASRGNLQGKYQETQYF
TRBJ2-1	TRBV29-1	CSARGGQGDEQFF
TRBJ1-2	TRBV5-8	CASSFWGQGNYGYTF
TRBJ1-1	TRBV13	CASSHRGWAEAFF
TRBJ1-1	TRBV28	CASSPRLMNTEAFF
TRBJ2-3	TRBV29-1	CSVEISRVADTQYF
TRBJ2-7	TRBV18	CASSPPPGTYEQYF
TRBJ2-7	TRBV28	CASSLSELYEQYF
TRBJ1-5	TRBV5-1	CASSLTGSGNQPQHF
TRBJ2-3	TRBV7-8	CASSLVRRGSFTDTQYF
TRBJ2-7	TRBV28	CASSGRTGPTYEQYF
TRBJ1-1	TRBV12-3/TRBV12-4	CASSQGRSTEAFF
TRBJ2-3	TRBV29-1	CSVYREGDTQYF
TRBJ1-2	TRBV29-1	CSVVSSGTGGGYTF
TRBJ2-1	TRBV13	CASSLWADNEQFF
TRBJ1-3	TRBV28	CASTLGRGFGNTIYF
TRBJ1-2	TRBV21-1	CASHRGQGYGYTF
TRBJ2-7	TRBV29-1	CSVESSGLGNSGYEQYF
TRBJ2-1	TRBV12-3/TRBV12-4	CASSSVLANLLNEQFF
TRBJ2-3	TRBV7-3	CASSPASGRTDTQYF
TRBJ2-1	TRBV28	CASSHDAPNEQFF
TRBJ2-1	TRBV5-6	CASSFTGYNEQFF
TRBJ2-1	TRBV13	CASRTGLESDEQFF
TRBJ2-5	TRBV27	CASSERDYQETQYF